These 28 T cell receptor beta chains were all obtained from the same sample, sequenced in a study of T cell changes during pregnancy in multiple sclerosis. The table came from immunoSEQ multiplex PCR; TCRdb's copy has only in-frame clones and leaves some out. The repertoire holds about 59,000 clones, with roughly 94% as singletons. Source: CD8+ T cells from peripheral blood mononuclear cells, taken after pregnancy. The receptors here all came from a female donor with multiple sclerosis, enrolled in a pregnancy study.

The genes are TRBV7-9 and TRBJ2-3; unclear D gene. V lost 5 bases and J 2 bases, leaving 17 bases between the germline ends. This CDR3 contains 16 residues. The germline V gene has CDR1 SEHNR and CDR2 FQNEAQ (reference sequence). The CDR3 DNA is TGTGCCAGCAGCCCCACACCTAGGAGCTTCACAGATACGCAGTATTTT. Residues: CASSPTPRSFTDTQYF.

This rearrangement joins TRBV27 to TRBJ2-7, with D perhaps TRBD2 (7 bases). V was trimmed by 4 bases and J by 6 bases, leaving 13 bases between them. Germline CDR1 is MNHEY and CDR2 is SMNVEV (reference sequence). The CDR3 totals 13 residues. The CDR3 loop reads CASSSLGGGEQYF. CDR3 DNA sequence: TGTGCCAGCAGTTCCCTAGGGGGGGGCGAGCAGTACTTC.

This chain joins TRBV29-1 and TRBJ2-7; 7 bases are a match to TRBD2. In germline, CDR1 is SQVTM, CDR2 ANQGSEA. After removal of 6 bases from V and 9 bases from J, the junction contained 11 bases not matched to a gene. The CDR3 spans 12 residues. CDR3 sequence: CSVLWETGGQYF. The CDR3 DNA is TGCAGCGTCCTATGGGAGACGGGAGGGCAGTACTTC.

This clone occurred once. V and J are TRBV4-3 and TRBJ2-7; possible D gene TRBD2, 6 bases. Trimming left V 1 base short and J 4 bases short, with 11 bases between. Germline CDR1 is LGHNA and CDR2 is YSLEER. The CDR3 totals 14 residues. The CDR3 region has the DNA TGCGCCAGCAGCCAAGTTGGAGGGGAATACGAGCAGTACTTC. Encoded protein: CASSQVGGEYEQYF.

A remark on this clone: At one end the junction does not follow the germline gene, possibly because of a read error. This rearrangement joins TRBV7-9 to TRBJ2-5; D is uncertain. The CDR3 contains 14 residues. CDR1 is SEHNR, CDR2 FQNEAQ, per germline (reference sequence). The DNA for the CDR3 is TGTGCCAGCAGCTTAAGATCTCCCGTAGAGGCCCAGTACTTC. The encoded protein is CASSLRSPVEAQYF.

This chain links TRBV19 with TRBJ2-5; TRBD2 matches at 7 bases. The CDR3 has 15 amino acids. Trimming took 1 base from V and 5 from J; bases not matched to a gene: 7. CDR1 is LNHDA, CDR2 SQIVND, per germline (reference sequence). Here the CDR3 reads CASSIGGGGIETQYF. The DNA for the CDR3 is TGTGCCAGTAGTATAGGGGGGGGAGGTATCGAGACCCAGTACTTC. Complete variable domain (other parts from reference TRBV19 and TRBJ2-5): DGGITQSPKYLFRKEGQNVTLSCEQNLNHDAMYWYRQDPGQGLRLIYYSQIVNDFQKGDIAEGYSVSREKKESFPLTVTSAQKNPTAFYLCASSIGGGGIETQYFGPGTRLLVL.

The chain has TRBV6-1 and TRBJ2-1; D is possibly TRBD2 (6 bases). CDR3 length equals 13 residues. Trimming cost V 5 bases and J 9 bases, with 14 bases left between them. In germline, CDR1 is MNHNS, CDR2 SASEGT. The CDR3 is CASSNRENSEQFF. In DNA form, the CDR3 reads TGTGCCAGCAGTAACCGGGAGAACAGTGAGCAGTTCTTC.

The gene calls are TRBV27 and TRBJ2-1; 8 nucleotides agree with TRBD2. This CDR3 comprises 17 residues. J was trimmed by 6 bases and V by 2 bases; bases with no gene match: 12. The germline CDR1 and CDR2 sequences are MNHEY and SMNVEV (reference sequence). CDR3: CASSLMVLGLASNEQFF. DNA of the CDR3: TGTGCCAGCAGTTTAATGGTCTTAGGACTAGCAAGCAATGAGCAGTTCTTC.

The V call is TRBV19, the J call TRBJ1-1, with TRBD1 identical over 10 bases. J was trimmed by 0 bases and V by 7 bases; bases with no gene match: 17. The CDR3 totals 19 residues. CDR1 is LNHDA and CDR2 is SQIVND in the germline V gene (reference sequence). DNA of the CDR3: TGTGCCAGTACAGCTGGACAGGGGGTTATCGGAGGGATGAACACTGAAGCTTTCTTT. It yields the protein CASTAGQGVIGGMNTEAFF.

This clone was counted a single time. The rearrangement uses TRBV4-1 and TRBJ2-7, with D perhaps TRBD1 (6 bases). There are 15 residues in the CDR3. V dropped 0 bases and J dropped 7 bases, with 16 bases sitting between them. The germline CDR1 and CDR2 sequences are MGHRA and YSYEKL. CDR3 bases: TGCGCCAGCAGCCAAGAGGGCAGGGGAATGGAAGAGCAGTACTTC. Translation: CASSQEGRGMEEQYF.

The table lists this clone with a count of one. This rearrangement joins TRBV27 to TRBJ1-5; D is unresolved. Germline-derived CDR1 and CDR2 are MNHEY and SMNVEV (reference sequence). V was pared by 5 bases and J by 0 bases, with 5 bases between. The CDR3 consists of 13 residues. The CDR3 sequence is CASSPGSNQPQHF. The DNA for the CDR3 is TGTGCCAGCAGTCCGGGTAGCAATCAGCCCCAGCATTTT.

This clone was seen just once. This chain connects TRBV6-4 to TRBJ2-1, with D perhaps matching TRBD2 (5 bases). CDR1 and CDR2 (germline): MRHNA, SNTAGT. This CDR3 contains 16 residues. V was cut by 0 bases and J by 7 bases, with 16 bases left in between. CDR3 in DNA: TGTGCCAGCAGTGACTCGAGGGATTCCTCTGTAAATGAGCAGTTCTTC. Amino acids: CASSDSRDSSVNEQFF.

The chain is built from TRBV9 and TRBJ2-1, with D tentatively TRBD1 (5 bases). Per the germline V gene, CDR1 is SGDLS and CDR2 is YYNGEE. The CDR3 sequence is 16 residues long. V gave up 4 bases and J gave up 3 bases, with 17 bases separating them. CDR3 in amino acids: CASSPPEGHSYNEQFF. DNA of the CDR3: TGTGCCAGCAGCCCCCCTGAAGGACACAGCTACAATGAGCAGTTCTTC.

The chain couples TRBV9 to TRBJ2-1; tentative D call: TRBD1 (5 bases). Trimming cost V 0 bases and J 6 bases, with 13 bases left between them. The CDR3 extends over 15 amino acids. In germline, CDR1 is SGDLS, CDR2 YYNGEE. CDR3 loop: CASSVGWTRVNEQFF. In nucleotides, the CDR3 is TGTGCCAGCAGCGTAGGATGGACACGGGTCAATGAGCAGTTCTTC. Drawing the rest from reference TRBV9 and TRBJ2-1, the complete variable domain is DSGVTQTPKHLITATGQRVTLRCSPRSGDLSVYWYQQSLDQGLQFLIQYYNGEERAKGNILERFSAQQFPDLHSELNLSSLELGDSALYFCASSVGWTRVNEQFFGPGTRLTVL.

The V and J genes are TRBV5-6 and TRBJ2-1, with 8 bases aligning to TRBD2. In germline, CDR1 is SGHDT, CDR2 YYEEEE. Trimming cost V 2 bases and J 0 bases; bases outside gene matches: 4. There are 16 residues in the CDR3. As DNA, the CDR3 is TGTGCCAGCAGCTTTGGCGGGAGGTTCTCCTACAATGAGCAGTTCTTC. It codes for CASSFGGRFSYNEQFF. The full variable domain, completed using reference TRBV5-6 and TRBJ2-1, is DAGVTQSPTHLIKTRGQQVTLRCSPKSGHDTVSWYQQALGQGPQFIFQYYEEEERQRGNFPDRFSGHQFPNYSSELNVNALLLGDSALYLCASSFGGRFSYNEQFFGPGTRLTVL.

This clone showed up just a few times. The V gene is TRBV21-1, the J gene TRBJ2-7; the table's D call, TRBD1, has no DNA check behind it. TRBV21-1 is a documented pseudogene. The CDR3 is made up of 16 amino acids. The CDR3 loop reads CASSRKRQGISYEQYF. For the CDR3, the DNA is TGTGCCAGCAGCCGGAAAAGACAGGGGATCTCCTACGAGCAGTACTTC.

This sequence joins TRBV19 and TRBJ1-1; D gene unclear. CDR3 length equals 13 residues. Trimming removed 3 bases at V and 1 base at J, with 6 bases between. Germline V gene data show CDR1 as LNHDA and CDR2 as SQIVND (reference sequence). This CDR3 is CASSIFRNTEAFF. CDR3 DNA: TGTGCCAGTAGTATCTTCAGGAACACTGAAGCTTTCTTT.

V usage is TRBV27 and J usage is TRBJ2-7; TRBD2 agrees at 14 bases. Germline V CDR1 and CDR2: MNHEY, SMNVEV (reference sequence). The CDR3 sequence is 12 residues long. Germline trimming cut 8 bases from V and 10 bases from J; bases unmatched to any gene: 4. The CDR3 coding sequence is TGTGCCAGCTGGACTAGCGGGAGGCCCCAGTACTTC. Its protein product is CASWTSGRPQYF.

The genes are TRBV10-3 and TRBJ2-7, with TRBD1 matching 7 bases. After removal of 6 bases from V and 0 bases from J, the junction contained 5 bases not matched to a gene. The CDR3 has 14 residues. Germline V gene sequence: CDR1 ENHRY, CDR2 SYGVKD. CDR3 DNA sequence: TGTGCCATCAGGCCGGGACAGAGCTCCTACGAGCAGTACTTC. This codes for CAIRPGQSSYEQYF.

The chain joins TRBV14 to TRBJ1-3, with unresolved D. The CDR3 is 15 residues long. Germline CDR1 SGHDN, CDR2 FVKESK. Trimming stripped 1 base from V and 0 bases from J, with 7 bases between. In DNA, the CDR3 is TGTGCCAGCAGCCAAGGACAACACTCTGGAAACACCATATATTTT. Its translation: CASSQGQHSGNTIYF.

The CDR3, as DNA: TGTGCCAGCAGCCAAGATGTGGGAGCGGGCGAGCAGTACTTC. It translates to CASSQDVGAGEQYF. This chain joins TRBV4-2 and TRBJ2-7; D possibly corresponds to TRBD2 (6 bases). The CDR3 runs 14 residues. V shed 0 bases and J shed 6 bases, with 12 bases lying between them. Per the germline V gene, CDR1 is LGHNA and CDR2 is YNFKEQ.

This chain joins TRBV4-3 and TRBJ1-1; 10 bases map to TRBD1. CDR1 and CDR2 from the germline V gene are LGHNA and YSLEER. The CDR3 consists of 14 residues. Trimming cost V 3 bases and J 8 bases; bases outside gene matches: 6. The CDR3 region has the DNA TGCGCCAGCAGCCACGGGACAGGGGCGATCGAAGCTTTCTTT. Its protein product is CASSHGTGAIEAFF.

The chain links TRBV6-4 to TRBJ1-2; D remains ambiguous. Germline CDR1 MRHNA, CDR2 SNTAGT. The germline V and J ends were trimmed by 2 bases and 5 bases, with 12 bases remaining between them. This CDR3 spans 14 amino acids. CDR3 coding DNA: TGTGCCAGCAGTGACGGCCAGTATCCGTATGGCTACACCTTC. Translating gives CASSDGQYPYGYTF.

The chain is built from TRBV27 and TRBJ2-7; D is uncertain. The germline CDR1 and CDR2 sequences are MNHEY and SMNVEV (reference sequence). Trimming took off 5 bases at V and 5 bases at J, with 10 bases between the two ends. This CDR3 is built from 12 residues. The CDR3 sequence: CASSPNTNEQYF. The CDR3 coding sequence is TGTGCCAGCAGTCCCAATACAAACGAGCAGTACTTC.

A word on this clone: Other DNA sequences in this specimen translate into the identical CDR3. The CDR3 spells CASSFGQSYEQYF. The CDR3 DNA sequence: TGTGCCAGCAGTTTTGGGCAGAGCTACGAGCAGTACTTC. This chain connects TRBV27 to TRBJ2-7; no clear D. Per germline, CDR1 MNHEY and CDR2 SMNVEV (reference sequence). Trimming shortened V by 3 bases and J by 3 bases, and 9 bases separated the two germline ends. The CDR3 runs to 13 residues.

The J gene is TRBJ2-7, the V gene TRBV2; D possibly corresponds to TRBD1 (5 bases). V was clipped by 0 bases and J by 4 bases, with 7 bases between them. Germline CDR1 reads SNHLY; CDR2 reads FYNNEI. This CDR3 has 13 residues. The CDR3 reads CASSEAGAYEQYF. CDR3 in DNA: TGTGCCAGCAGTGAAGCAGGGGCATACGAGCAGTACTTC.

This clone was seen just once. The junction differs from germline at one of its ends, possibly a read error. The chain uses TRBV28 and TRBJ1-1, with 7 nucleotides matching TRBD1. This CDR3 has 15 residues. CDR1 is MDHEN and CDR2 is SYDVKM in the germline V gene. CDR3 bases: TGTGCCAGCATTTCGACAGGGCGTGTGAACCCTGAAGCTTTCTTT. As protein: CASISTGRVNPEAFF.

The rearrangement uses TRBV28 and TRBJ2-7, with TRBD1 matching 10 bases. Germline CDR1 is MDHEN and CDR2 is SYDVKM. The CDR3 spans 14 residues. The V segment lost 5 bases and the J segment 2 bases; nucleotides outside the gene matches: 3. Here the CDR3 reads CASSVGTGAYEQYF. The CDR3, as DNA: TGTGCCAGCAGTGTTGGGACAGGGGCCTACGAGCAGTACTTC.